The clone carrying this T cell receptor beta chain showed up many times. Its antigen is unknown. The junction departs from germline at one end; a sequencing error may be responsible. As the method for making TCR beta libraries, quantitative 5'-RACE with molecular barcodes was used. TCRdb recomputed calls from the 5' RACE reads with MiXCR, one row per CDR3 protein. This table has about 220,000 distinct CDR3 sequences, about 7.3% appearing once. The sample is drawn from a study of CD8 T cells in ankylosing spondylitis. Study conclusions and caveats: Roughly 8 highly homologous variants formed a TCR beta motif that appeared characteristic of ankylosing spondylitis blood.

The CDR3 runs 13 residues. Germline lookup yields CDR1 SNHLY and CDR2 FYNNEI. The source material was blood, either unsorted or a sorted T cell fraction (not recorded which). The gene calls are TRBV2 and TRBJ1-1, with 8 positions matching TRBD1. The TCR sequence derives from a male donor with ankylosing spondylitis. As DNA, the CDR3 is TGTGCCAGCAGAGAAGGGACAGGCACCGACGCTTTCTTT. Translation: CASREGTGTDAFF.